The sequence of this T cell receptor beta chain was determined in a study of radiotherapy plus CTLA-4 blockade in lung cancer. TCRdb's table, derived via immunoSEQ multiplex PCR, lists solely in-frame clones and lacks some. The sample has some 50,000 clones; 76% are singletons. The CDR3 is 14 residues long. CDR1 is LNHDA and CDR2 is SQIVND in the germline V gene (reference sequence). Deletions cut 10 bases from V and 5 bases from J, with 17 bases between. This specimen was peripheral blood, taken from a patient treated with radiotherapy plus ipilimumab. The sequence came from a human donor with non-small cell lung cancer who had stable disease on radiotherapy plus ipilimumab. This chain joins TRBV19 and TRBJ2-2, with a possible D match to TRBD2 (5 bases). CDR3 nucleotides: TGTGCCACCAATGGGAGAGGCGGGACCGGGGAGCTGTTTTTT. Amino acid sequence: CATNGRGGTGELFF.